Sequencing of this TCR beta chain was carried out in a study of blood T cell repertoires in COVID-19. Study context: Before being deemed recovered, Cohort 3 donors had two negative PCRs, clearance, or symptom resolution.

TCRdb keeps only in-frame clones here, not all; method: immunoSEQ multiplex PCR. The table has roughly 150,000 clones, 70% to 80% seen once. The source material was PBMCs or T cells enriched from blood (not recorded which). This clonotype was sampled from a woman between 65 and 79 years old in a cohort exposed to, infected with or recovered from COVID-19 (not recorded which).

The CDR3 sequence: CASSTAPVVGAGGNTEAFF. In DNA form, the CDR3 reads TGTGCCAGTAGTACCGCACCTGTCGTGGGGGCGGGGGGGAACACTGAAGCTTTCTTT. The V gene is TRBV19, the J gene TRBJ1-1; TRBD1 might be the D (6 bases). The V and J ends lost 4 bases and 1 base respectively, with 25 bases between them. The CDR3 is made up of 19 amino acids. Germline V lookup: CDR1 LNHDA, CDR2 SQIVND (reference sequence).